This is a list of T cell receptor beta chains from one sample in a study of blood T cell repertoires in COVID-19. Sequenced by immunoSEQ multiplex PCR; TCRdb stores in-frame clones only, minus some. The repertoire includes roughly 150,000 clones, approximately 86% of them detected once, and 6.2% sits in the top ten. The specimen was PBMCs or T cells enriched from blood (not recorded which). These TCRs come from a woman aged 40 to 50 who had recovered from COVID-19. Each CDR3 is given with its conserved first and last residue. A D gene is named only where the DNA matches it firmly. Clone size is given for some rows only: seen once, a few or many times, or a class if the clone is expanded.

j_call: TRBJ2-1
clone_size: NA
d_call: TRBD2
v_call: TRBV5-1
cdr3_aa: CASSLAIAGEQYNEQFF
cdr3_nt: TGCGCCAGCAGCTTGGCGATAGCGGGGGAACAATACAATGAGCAGTTCTTC

j_call: TRBJ2-1
clone_size: NA
d_call: TRBD1
v_call: TRBV27
cdr3_aa: CASSSYRGQDNEQFF
cdr3_nt: TGTGCCAGCAGTTCCTACAGGGGTCAGGACAATGAGCAGTTCTTC

j_call: TRBJ2-1
clone_size: NA
d_call: NA
v_call: TRBV21-1
cdr3_aa: CASSKVEREGIYNEQFF
cdr3_nt: TGTGCCAGCAGCAAAGTCGAGCGGGAGGGGATATACAATGAGCAGTTCTTC

j_call: TRBJ2-3
clone_size: NA
d_call: TRBD2
v_call: TRBV2
cdr3_aa: CASRGLAEGTDTQYF
cdr3_nt: TGTGCCAGCAGGGGACTAGCGGAAGGCACAGATACGCAGTATTTT

j_call: TRBJ1-6
clone_size: NA
d_call: NA
v_call: TRBV19
cdr3_aa: CASRAGAYNSPLHF
cdr3_nt: TGTGCCAGTAGGGCAGGGGCCTATAATTCACCCCTCCACTTT

j_call: TRBJ1-3
clone_size: NA
d_call: TRBD1
v_call: TRBV6-5
cdr3_aa: CASSLDRESGNTIYF
cdr3_nt: TGTGCCAGCAGCCTAGACAGGGAATCTGGAAACACCATATATTTT

j_call: TRBJ2-3
clone_size: many
d_call: NA
v_call: TRBV5-1
cdr3_aa: CASSEKDTQYF
cdr3_nt: TGCGCCAGCAGCGAGAAAGATACGCAGTATTTT

j_call: TRBJ2-5
clone_size: NA
d_call: NA
v_call: TRBV7-7
cdr3_aa: CASSLGGTPQETQYF
cdr3_nt: TGTGCTAGCAGCTTAGGAGGGACTCCACAAGAGACCCAGTACTTC

j_call: TRBJ1-4
clone_size: NA
d_call: NA
v_call: TRBV12-3/TRBV12-4
cdr3_aa: CASLGRVTEKLFF
cdr3_nt: TGTGCCAGCCTGGGCAGGGTAACTGAAAAACTGTTTTTT

j_call: TRBJ2-1
clone_size: once
d_call: TRBD2
v_call: TRBV7-9
cdr3_aa: CASSPRGAGAYNEQFF
cdr3_nt: TGTGCCAGCAGCCCCCGGGGAGCGGGAGCCTACAATGAGCAGTTCTTC

j_call: TRBJ2-1
clone_size: NA
d_call: NA
v_call: TRBV5-8
cdr3_aa: CASSLAGQVYNEQFF
cdr3_nt: TGTGCCAGCAGCTTAGCGGGACAGGTCTACAATGAGCAGTTCTTC

j_call: TRBJ2-1
clone_size: NA
d_call: TRBD2
v_call: TRBV27
cdr3_aa: CASSPTGTTREQFF
cdr3_nt: TGTGCCAGCAGTCCGACCGGGACTACGCGTGAGCAGTTCTTC

j_call: TRBJ1-5
clone_size: NA
d_call: NA
v_call: TRBV21-1
cdr3_aa: CASSKEDRGRCQPQHF
cdr3_nt: TGTGCCAGCAGCAAAGAGGACAGGGGAAGGTGCCAGCCCCAGCATTTT

j_call: TRBJ1-2
clone_size: NA
d_call: NA
v_call: TRBV28
cdr3_aa: CASSFSVIYGYTF
cdr3_nt: TGTGCCAGCAGTTTTTCAGTCATCTATGGCTACACCTTC

j_call: TRBJ1-6
clone_size: NA
d_call: TRBD1
v_call: TRBV7-9
cdr3_aa: CASSPGQGASPLHF
cdr3_nt: TGTGCCAGCAGCCCGGGACAGGGGGCTTCACCCCTCCACTTT

j_call: TRBJ2-1
clone_size: NA
d_call: TRBD1
v_call: TRBV27
cdr3_aa: CASKGRTGVYNEQFF
cdr3_nt: TGTGCCAGCAAGGGGAGGACAGGGGTCTACAATGAGCAGTTCTTC

j_call: TRBJ1-1
clone_size: NA
d_call: NA
v_call: TRBV6-6
cdr3_aa: CASNPTVNTEAFF
cdr3_nt: TGTGCCAGCAACCCGACAGTGAACACTGAAGCTTTCTTT

j_call: TRBJ2-7
clone_size: NA
d_call: TRBD2
v_call: TRBV9
cdr3_aa: CASSGTSGRAFEQYF
cdr3_nt: TGTGCCAGCAGCGGTACTAGCGGGAGGGCCTTCGAGCAGTACTTC

j_call: TRBJ2-1
clone_size: NA
d_call: TRBD2
v_call: TRBV3-1/TRBV3-2
cdr3_aa: CASSPILGGSSYNEQFF
cdr3_nt: TGTGCCAGCAGCCCAATATTAGGCGGGAGTTCCTACAATGAGCAGTTCTTC

j_call: TRBJ2-7
clone_size: NA
d_call: TRBD1
v_call: TRBV19
cdr3_aa: CASSIGPGGYEQYF
cdr3_nt: TGTGCCAGTAGTATAGGTCCAGGGGGCTACGAGCAGTACTTC

j_call: TRBJ2-7
clone_size: NA
d_call: TRBD2
v_call: TRBV4-1
cdr3_aa: CASSQDLPTAGGQYF
cdr3_nt: TGCGCCAGCAGCCAAGATCTGCCAACGGCGGGAGGTCAGTACTTC

j_call: TRBJ2-5
clone_size: NA
d_call: TRBD2
v_call: TRBV3-1/TRBV3-2
cdr3_aa: CASSQVAAGAQETQYF
cdr3_nt: TGTGCCAGCAGCCAAGTCGCAGCGGGAGCCCAGGAGACCCAGTACTTC

j_call: TRBJ2-2
clone_size: NA
d_call: TRBD1
v_call: TRBV28
cdr3_aa: CASSLVGDRGKNTGELFF
cdr3_nt: TGTGCCAGCAGTTTGGTCGGGGACAGGGGAAAGAACACCGGGGAGCTGTTTTTT

j_call: TRBJ2-3
clone_size: NA
d_call: TRBD2
v_call: TRBV6-1
cdr3_aa: CASSDFRAGATDTQYF
cdr3_nt: TGTGCCAGCAGTGATTTCCGAGCGGGAGCAACAGATACGCAGTATTTT

j_call: TRBJ1-6
clone_size: once
d_call: NA
v_call: TRBV4-1
cdr3_aa: CASSSDSSYNSPLHF
cdr3_nt: TGCGCCAGCAGTTCTGACAGCTCCTATAATTCACCCCTCCACTTT

j_call: TRBJ2-1
clone_size: once
d_call: TRBD2
v_call: TRBV13
cdr3_aa: CASSSAGAVEQFF
cdr3_nt: TGTGCCAGCAGCTCAGCGGGAGCCGTGGAGCAGTTCTTC

j_call: TRBJ1-2
clone_size: NA
d_call: NA
v_call: TRBV2
cdr3_aa: CASNRGQLLTYGYTF
cdr3_nt: TGTGCCAGCAACCGCGGTCAGCTTCTTACCTATGGCTACACCTTC

j_call: TRBJ2-4
clone_size: NA
d_call: NA
v_call: TRBV11-2
cdr3_aa: CASSLDAGWGKNIQYF
cdr3_nt: TGTGCCAGCAGCTTAGATGCAGGGTGGGGCAAAAACATTCAGTACTTC